The 2 T cell receptor beta chains below all came from one sample that was sequenced in a study of glioma-infiltrating T cells. Amplification of TCR alpha and beta CDR3 regions from RNA used iRepertoire nested multiplex PCR. In TCRdb, the multiplex PCR reads were re-called with MiXCR into one record per CDR3 protein. This sample has some 93,000 distinct CDR3 sequences, with approximately 40% found just once. Sequencing was done on a sample of glioma tissue, nonneoplastic brain tissue, or PBMCs (not recorded which). All receptors come from a human donor with low-grade glioma or glioblastoma, undergoing nonglioma brain surgery, or in good health (not recorded which).

Many counts were recorded for this clonotype. The CDR3 DNA follows: TGTGCCAGCAGTTTTTATCAGCCCCAGCATTTT. Translated, it gives CASSFYQPQHF. V is TRBV12-3 or TRBV12-4 and J is TRBJ1-5; D unclear. The CDR3 length is 11 residues. The ends were cut back, 3 bases at V and 5 bases at J, with 2 bases in the middle.

The chain is built from TRBV18 and TRBJ2-5; 7 bases fit TRBD1. CDR1 and CDR2 from the germline V gene are KGHSH and LQKENI. Trimming at V came to 0 bases and at J to 0 bases, leaving 1 base not matched to a gene. The length of the CDR3 is 15 residues. The CDR3: CASSPPDRYQETQYF. Written as DNA, the CDR3 is TGTGCCAGCTCACCACCGGACAGGTACCAAGAGACCCAGTACTTC. The full variable domain, completed using reference TRBV18 and TRBJ2-5, is NAGVMQNPRHLVRRRGQEARLRCSPMKGHSHVYWYRQLPEEGLKFMVYLQKENIIDESGMPKERFSAEFPKEGPSILRIQQVVRGDSAAYFCASSPPDRYQETQYFGPGTRLLVL.